A single sample gave rise to the 17 T cell receptor beta chains below, sequenced in a study of blood T cell repertoires in COVID-19 (TCRdb year 2020). Libraries came from the immunoSEQ multiplex PCR assay. TCRdb's version of the immuneACCESS table is confined to in-frame rearrangements and falls short of the full clone set. An unresolved V gene accounts for under half of the shortfall where checked; the remainder is of unknown origin. Recorded for this sample are roughly 100,000 clones; 81% of them occurred a single time. Together, the top ten hold approximately 23% of the sample. The sequenced sample was peripheral blood. The receptors here all came from an older man with active or convalescent COVID-19.

The chain joins TRBV7-6 to TRBJ2-2, with D maybe TRBD1 (6 bases). Germline V gene lookup returns CDR1 SGHVS and CDR2 FNYEAQ. The CDR3 spans 14 residues. The V and J ends lost 9 bases and 1 base respectively, with 12 bases between them. CDR3 bases: TGTGCCAGTCGACAGGCGGGGAACACCGGGGAGCTGTTTTTT. Its translation: CASRQAGNTGELFF.

The gene calls are TRBV14 and TRBJ1-1; D is perhaps TRBD1 (5 bases). The ends were cut back, 3 bases at V and 5 bases at J, with 13 bases in the middle. Looked up from germline, CDR1 is SGHDN and CDR2 is FVKESK. The CDR3 covers 14 residues. This CDR3 is CASSHVGGGTEAFF. As DNA, the CDR3 is TGTGCCAGCAGCCATGTGGGGGGGGGAACTGAAGCTTTCTTT.

This chain joins TRBV4-2 and TRBJ1-1; perhaps TRBD1 as D (6 bases). Deletions cut 1 base from V and 6 bases from J, with 15 bases between. CDR1 and CDR2 from the germline V gene are LGHNA and YNFKEQ. This CDR3 comprises 15 residues. In DNA, the CDR3 is TGTGCCAGCAGCCAAGGACAGGATGGGGCCTCTGAAGCTTTCTTT. Its protein product is CASSQGQDGASEAFF.

This clone was seen a few times. V usage is TRBV6-5 and J usage is TRBJ1-3; weak D call: TRBD1 (6 bases). This CDR3 spans 15 amino acids. Trimming took off 6 bases at V and 2 bases at J, with 14 bases between the two ends. The V gene's germline CDR1 is MNHEY and CDR2 SVGAGI. In DNA form, the CDR3 reads TGTGCCAGCAGACTAACAGGGTATACTGGAAACACCATATATTTT. Its protein product is CASRLTGYTGNTIYF.

A single count supports this clone. V gene TRBV19 combines with J gene TRBJ1-2, with TRBD1 identical over 9 bases. This CDR3 is 14 amino acids long. Germline V gene data show CDR1 as LNHDA and CDR2 as SQIVND (reference sequence). V shed 6 bases, J shed 7 bases, and the junction held 9 bases outside the gene matches. In DNA form, the CDR3 reads TGTGCCAGTAGGACTCAACAGGGGGCCGGTGGCTACACCTTC. As protein: CASRTQQGAGGYTF.

This clone was seen a single time. The chain links TRBV10-3 to TRBJ1-3; D may be TRBD1 (6 bases). Germline V CDR1 and CDR2: ENHRY, SYGVKD. The CDR3 is 13 amino acids. Deletions cut 4 bases from V and 2 bases from J, with 6 bases between. The CDR3 here is CAISGQAGNTIYF. Written as DNA, the CDR3 is TGTGCCATCAGTGGACAGGCTGGAAACACCATATATTTT.

The count of this clone is one. J is TRBJ2-5 and V is TRBV6-5; D possibly corresponds to TRBD2 (5 bases). Per the germline V gene, CDR1 is MNHEY and CDR2 is SVGAGI. The V end lost 6 bases, the J end lost 5 bases, and 13 bases lay between the germline ends. The CDR3 totals 13 residues. The CDR3 spells CASSSLSGETQYF. CDR3 sequence (DNA): TGTGCCAGCAGCTCCCTATCGGGGGAGACCCAGTACTTC.

This clone was seen only a few times. The rearrangement joins TRBV29-1 to TRBJ1-1; D possibly corresponds to TRBD1 (5 bases). The CDR3 sequence is 15 residues long. The V end lost 5 bases, the J end lost 1 base, and 17 bases lay between the germline ends. CDR1 and CDR2 (germline): SQVTM, ANQGSEA. The CDR3 DNA follows: TGCAGCGTTATCCCAGGCGGACAAACGAACACTGAAGCTTTCTTT. Its protein product is CSVIPGGQTNTEAFF.

The genes are TRBV7-9 and TRBJ2-5; possible D gene TRBD1, 6 bases. V lost 5 bases and J lost 2, with 9 bases in between. Looked up from germline, CDR1 is SEHNR and CDR2 is FQNEAQ (reference sequence). The CDR3 consists of 13 residues. This chain's CDR3 is CASSRDTQETQYF. The CDR3 DNA reads TGTGCCAGCAGCCGGGACACACAAGAGACCCAGTACTTC.

The V gene is TRBV7-2, the J gene TRBJ2-6, with D perhaps TRBD1 (6 bases). Germline CDR1 is SGHTA and CDR2 is FQGNSA. V lost 7 bases to trimming and J lost 4 bases, with 14 bases between them. The CDR3 has 15 amino acids. The CDR3 DNA sequence: TGTGCCAGCACCGCGAACCAGGGGGGGGCCAACGTCCTGACTTTC. Protein product: CASTANQGGANVLTF.

This sequence joins TRBV6-5 and TRBJ2-1; 9 bases match TRBD1. Germline V gene data show CDR1 as MNHEY and CDR2 as SVGAGI. With V trimmed by 7 bases and J by 7 bases, 8 bases remained unmatched. The CDR3 has 14 residues. The DNA for the CDR3 is TGTGCCAGCAAAAGGTCCGGGACAGGGAATGAGCAGTTCTTC. Amino acids: CASKRSGTGNEQFF.

The chain is built from TRBV9 and TRBJ2-6, with D uncertain. Trimming pared 0 bases from V and 4 bases from J, leaving 11 bases between. The CDR3 is 16 amino acids. The germline CDR1 and CDR2 sequences are SGDLS and YYNGEE. In nucleotides, the CDR3 is TGTGCCAGCAGCGTAGTGATAGGAGAAGGGGCCAACGTCCTGACTTTC. It translates to CASSVVIGEGANVLTF.

The chain carries TRBV14 and TRBJ1-5, with D unresolved. Germline lookup yields CDR1 SGHDN and CDR2 FVKESK. Trimming pared 1 base from V and 2 bases from J, leaving 6 bases between. The CDR3 runs 14 residues. This chain's CDR3 is CASSQVRGNQPQHF. CDR3 bases: TGTGCCAGCAGCCAAGTCCGGGGCAATCAGCCCCAGCATTTT.

The gene calls are TRBV19 and TRBJ2-5; TRBD2 aligns across 8 bases. The germline V gene has CDR1 LNHDA and CDR2 SQIVND (reference sequence). This CDR3 comprises 17 residues. The trim removed 4 bases at V and 4 bases at J, leaving 14 bases unmatched. As DNA, the CDR3 is TGTGCCAGTAGTACACACTCCGGGGGGGCAATTGCAGAGACCCAGTACTTC. It specifies CASSTHSGGAIAETQYF. The whole variable domain, remainder taken from reference TRBV19 and TRBJ2-5, is DGGITQSPKYLFRKEGQNVTLSCEQNLNHDAMYWYRQDPGQGLRLIYYSQIVNDFQKGDIAEGYSVSREKKESFPLTVTSAQKNPTAFYLCASSTHSGGAIAETQYFGPGTRLLVL.

The chain is built from TRBV12-3 or TRBV12-4 and TRBJ1-5, with D tentatively TRBD1 (6 bases). The CDR3 extends over 13 amino acids. V was cut by 8 bases and J by 4 bases, with 12 bases left in between. Written as DNA, the CDR3 is TGTGCCAGCCAGGGGAGACCGAATCAGCCCCAGCATTTT. It is translated as CASQGRPNQPQHF.

The chain combines TRBV19 with TRBJ2-3; D is possibly TRBD2 (6 bases). Between the trimmed V and J ends, which lost 4 bases and 2 bases, there was a span of 19 bases. From germline, CDR1 is LNHDA and CDR2 SQIVND (reference sequence). The CDR3 runs to 17 residues. The CDR3 DNA follows: TGTGCCAGTAGTACCCCCGGGTTAGCGGAATACACAGATACGCAGTATTTT. Translation gives CASSTPGLAEYTDTQYF.

The rearrangement joins TRBV5-1 to TRBJ2-2; 10 positions match TRBD2. The CDR3 spans 18 residues. With 0 bases clipped from V and 8 bases from J, the junction kept 13 bases outside the gene matches. Per the germline V gene, CDR1 is SGHRS and CDR2 is YFSETQ. CDR3 amino acids: CASSLGLAGAPGKGELFF. Here the CDR3 DNA reads TGCGCCAGCAGCTTGGGGCTAGCGGGGGCCCCCGGGAAGGGGGAGCTGTTTTTT.